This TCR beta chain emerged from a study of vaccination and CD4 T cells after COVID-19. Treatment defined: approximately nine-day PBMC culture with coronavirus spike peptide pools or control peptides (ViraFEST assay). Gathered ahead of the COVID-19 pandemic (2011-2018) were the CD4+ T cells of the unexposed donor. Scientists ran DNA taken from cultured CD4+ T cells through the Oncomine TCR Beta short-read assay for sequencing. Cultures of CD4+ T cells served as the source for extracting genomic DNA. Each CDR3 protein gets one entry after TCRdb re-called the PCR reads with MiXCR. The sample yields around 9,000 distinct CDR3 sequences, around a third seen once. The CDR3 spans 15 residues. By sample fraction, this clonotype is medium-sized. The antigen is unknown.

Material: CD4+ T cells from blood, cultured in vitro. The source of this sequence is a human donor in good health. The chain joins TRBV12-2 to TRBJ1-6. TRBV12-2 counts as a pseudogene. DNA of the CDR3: TGTGCAAGTCGCTTATGGATCGGTGGAGGCTCACCCCTCCACTTT. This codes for CASRLWIGGGSPLHF.